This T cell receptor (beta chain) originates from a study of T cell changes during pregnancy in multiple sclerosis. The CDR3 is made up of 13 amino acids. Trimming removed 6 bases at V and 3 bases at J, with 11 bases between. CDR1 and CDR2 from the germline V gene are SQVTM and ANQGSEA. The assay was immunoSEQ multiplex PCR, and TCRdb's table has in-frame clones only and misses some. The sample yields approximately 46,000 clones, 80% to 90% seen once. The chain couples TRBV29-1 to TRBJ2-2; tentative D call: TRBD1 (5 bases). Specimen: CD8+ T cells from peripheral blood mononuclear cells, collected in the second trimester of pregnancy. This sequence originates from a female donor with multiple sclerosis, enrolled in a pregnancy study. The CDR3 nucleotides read TGCAGCGTGATAGACAGCTACACCGGGGAGCTGTTTTTT. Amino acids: CSVIDSYTGELFF.